This paragraph reports one T cell receptor (beta chain). Its target is unknown. This sample is part of a study of response to subunit inactivated influenza vaccine. Trimming left V 1 base short and J 7 bases short, with 4 bases between. CDR1 and CDR2 from the germline V gene are MNHEY and SVGAGI. The CDR3 covers 11 residues. Study-level points and caveats: Authors suggested seasonal influenza vaccinations each recruit few new T cells.

TCRdb fed the RT-PCR reads into MiXCR, producing one record per CDR3 protein. The sample includes hundreds of thousands of distinct CDR3 sequences, approximately 7.7% of them seen just once. This specimen consisted of PBMCs from blood, obtained around 2 years after vaccination. The genes are TRBV6-5 and TRBJ1-1; no reliable D call. The origin of this receptor is a man in his fifties or sixties who received an inactivated influenza vaccine. CDR3 coding DNA: TGTGCCAGCAGTTACTTTGGTGAAGCTTTCTTT. Its translation is CASSYFGEAFF.